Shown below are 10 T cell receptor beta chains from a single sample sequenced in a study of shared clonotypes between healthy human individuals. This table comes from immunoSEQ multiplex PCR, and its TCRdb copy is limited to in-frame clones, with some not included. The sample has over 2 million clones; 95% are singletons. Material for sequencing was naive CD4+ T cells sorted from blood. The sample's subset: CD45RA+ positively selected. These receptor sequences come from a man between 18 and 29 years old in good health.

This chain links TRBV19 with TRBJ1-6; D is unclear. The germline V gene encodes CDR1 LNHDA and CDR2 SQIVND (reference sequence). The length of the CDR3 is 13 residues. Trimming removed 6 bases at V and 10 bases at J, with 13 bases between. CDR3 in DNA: TGTGCCAGTAGCGACGGACCAAACTCACCCCTCCACTTT. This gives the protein CASSDGPNSPLHF.

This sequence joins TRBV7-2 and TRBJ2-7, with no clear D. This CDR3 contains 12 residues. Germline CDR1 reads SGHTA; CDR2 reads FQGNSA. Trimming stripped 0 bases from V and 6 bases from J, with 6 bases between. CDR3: CASSLAIAEQYF. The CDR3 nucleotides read TGTGCCAGCAGCTTAGCCATAGCCGAGCAGTACTTC.

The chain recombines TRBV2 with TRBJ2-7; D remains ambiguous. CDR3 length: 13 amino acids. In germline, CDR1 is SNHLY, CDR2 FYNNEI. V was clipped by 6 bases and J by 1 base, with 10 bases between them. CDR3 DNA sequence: TGTGCCAGCAGGGACGGCTATTCCTACGAGCAGTACTTC. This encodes CASRDGYSYEQYF.

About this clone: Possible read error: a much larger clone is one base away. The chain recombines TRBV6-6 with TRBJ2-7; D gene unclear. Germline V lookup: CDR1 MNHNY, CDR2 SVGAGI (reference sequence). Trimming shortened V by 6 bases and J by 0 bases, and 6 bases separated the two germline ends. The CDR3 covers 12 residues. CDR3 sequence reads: CASSVSSYEQYF. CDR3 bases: TGTGCCAGCAGCGTTAGCTCCTACGAGCAGTACTTC.

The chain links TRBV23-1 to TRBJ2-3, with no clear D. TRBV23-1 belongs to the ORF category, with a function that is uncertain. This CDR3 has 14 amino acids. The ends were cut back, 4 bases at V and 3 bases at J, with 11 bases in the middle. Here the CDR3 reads CASSLGWGTDTQYF. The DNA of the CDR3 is TGCGCCAGCAGTCTAGGGTGGGGAACAGATACGCAGTATTTT.

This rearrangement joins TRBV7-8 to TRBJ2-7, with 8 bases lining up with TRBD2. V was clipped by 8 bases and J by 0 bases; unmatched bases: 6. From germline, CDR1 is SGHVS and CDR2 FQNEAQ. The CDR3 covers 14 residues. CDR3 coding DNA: TGTGCCAGCTCCCGGGGGGGGGCCTCCTACGAGCAGTACTTC. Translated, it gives CASSRGGASYEQYF.

The CDR3 coding sequence is TGTGCCAGCAGCAAAGCCCCGGAACTCGGGGAAGGGGCGAAAGATACGCAGTATTTT. The encoded protein is CASSKAPELGEGAKDTQYF. V and J are TRBV21-1 and TRBJ2-3. TRBV21-1 is assigned pseudogene status. The CDR3 length is 19 residues.

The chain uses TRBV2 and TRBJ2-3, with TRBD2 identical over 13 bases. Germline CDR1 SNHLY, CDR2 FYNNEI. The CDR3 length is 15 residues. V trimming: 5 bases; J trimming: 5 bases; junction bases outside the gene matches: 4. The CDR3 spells CASSPRTSGGDTQYF. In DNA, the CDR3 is TGTGCCAGCAGTCCCCGGACTAGCGGGGGAGATACGCAGTATTTT. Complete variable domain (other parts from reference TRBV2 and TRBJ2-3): EPEVTQTPSHQVTQMGQEVILRCVPISNHLYFYWYRQILGQKVEFLVSFYNNEISEKSEIFDDQFSVERPDGSNFTLKIRSTKLEDSAMYFCASSPRTSGGDTQYFGPGTRLTVL.

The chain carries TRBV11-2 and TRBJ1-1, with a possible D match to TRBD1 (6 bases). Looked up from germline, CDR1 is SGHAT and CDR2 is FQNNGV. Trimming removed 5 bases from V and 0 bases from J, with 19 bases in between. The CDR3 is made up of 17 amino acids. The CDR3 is CASSQGLLGGMNTEAFF. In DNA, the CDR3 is TGTGCCAGCAGCCAGGGACTGCTAGGGGGTATGAACACTGAAGCTTTCTTT.

CDR3 residues: CASSVEGSSTGEQYF. The CDR3 DNA reads TGTGCCAGCAGCGTAGAGGGGAGCTCTACGGGGGAGCAGTACTTC. The chain has TRBV9 and TRBJ2-7, with D perhaps given as TRBD1 or TRBD2 (5 bases each). Per germline, CDR1 SGDLS and CDR2 YYNGEE. The V end lost 0 bases, the J end lost 7 bases, and 17 bases lay between the germline ends. The CDR3 has 15 residues.